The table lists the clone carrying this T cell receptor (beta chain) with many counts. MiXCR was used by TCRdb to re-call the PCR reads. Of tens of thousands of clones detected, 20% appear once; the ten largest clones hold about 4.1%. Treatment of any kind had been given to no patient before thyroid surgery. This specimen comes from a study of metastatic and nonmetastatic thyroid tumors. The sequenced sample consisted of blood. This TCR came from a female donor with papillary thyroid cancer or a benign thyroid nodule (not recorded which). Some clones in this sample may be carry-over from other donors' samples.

The DNA for the CDR3 is TGCAGTGCTAGAGGGACAGGGGACGGTAATGAAAAACTGTTTTTT. It encodes CSARGTGDGNEKLFF. The rearrangement joins TRBV20-1 to TRBJ1-4; TRBD1 aligns across 9 bases. This CDR3 is 15 amino acids long. Losses at the gene ends were 1 base for V and 4 bases for J; bases not matched to a gene: 4. Germline CDR1 is DFQATT and CDR2 is SNEGSKA (reference sequence).